What follows are 31 T cell receptor beta chains derived from one specimen sequenced in a study of cytomegalovirus exposure and HLA in healthy donors. Primers included in the PCR were 60 Vbeta and 13 Jbeta primers. The repertoire was sequenced with immunoSEQ multiplex PCR; TCRdb's copy has only in-frame clones and lacks some. The sample consists of more than 110,000 clones, around 79% of them appearing once. What was sequenced was PBMCs. The receptors stem from a man between 18 and 35 years old in good health and CMV-seronegative.

The chain recombines TRBV5-1 with TRBJ1-1; 9 nucleotides align to TRBD1. This CDR3 region has 14 residues. CDR1 and CDR2 (germline): SGHRS, YFSETQ. With V trimmed by 4 bases and J by 3 bases, 4 bases remained unmatched. The CDR3 DNA follows: TGCGCCAGCAGCCTGACAGGGGGGGACACTGAAGCTTTCTTT. Translating it yields CASSLTGGDTEAFF.

The chain has TRBV7-9 and TRBJ1-1, with unresolved D. V lost 3 bases, J lost 1 base, and 9 bases lay in between. The CDR3 is 14 amino acids. The germline CDR1 and CDR2 sequences are SEHNR and FQNEAQ (reference sequence). The CDR3 is CASSFSGWNTEAFF. The CDR3 DNA reads as TGTGCCAGCAGCTTTTCAGGATGGAACACTGAAGCTTTCTTT.

This clone came up a few times. This chain links TRBV19 with TRBJ1-1; D is ambiguous. Trimming took off 6 bases at V and 4 bases at J, with 15 bases between the two ends. The CDR3 totals 14 residues. Per germline, CDR1 LNHDA and CDR2 SQIVND (reference sequence). CDR3 in amino acids: CASSPLPEGTEAFF. Written as DNA, the CDR3 is TGTGCCAGTAGCCCCCTCCCTGAGGGCACTGAAGCTTTCTTT.

The V gene is TRBV11-2, the J gene TRBJ2-2, with D possibly matching TRBD2 (5 bases). The CDR3 contains 13 residues. In germline, CDR1 is SGHAT, CDR2 FQNNGV. V lost 8 bases, J lost 5 bases, and 12 bases lay in between. CDR3 coding DNA: TGTGCCAGCCAGCTCGGGGAAACCGGGGAGCTGTTTTTT. Protein: CASQLGETGELFF.

V and J are TRBV6-5 and TRBJ1-2; 10 nucleotides match TRBD1. CDR3 size: 15 residues. In germline, CDR1 is MNHEY, CDR2 SVGAGI. The junction had 8 bases not matched to a gene; V was cut back by 5 bases and J by 5 bases. CDR3: CASSPDRGTEYGYTF. The CDR3 nucleotides are TGTGCCAGCAGTCCGGACAGGGGGACGGAGTATGGCTACACCTTC.

The chain joins TRBV27 to TRBJ2-6; D is uncertain. CDR1 and CDR2 (germline): MNHEY, SMNVEV (reference sequence). Trimming shortened V by 5 bases and J by 4 bases, and 15 bases separated the two germline ends. The CDR3 consists of 16 residues. CDR3 sequence (DNA): TGTGCCAGCAGTACACCGCAGGCGAGCGGGGCCAACGTCCTGACTTTC. Encoded protein: CASSTPQASGANVLTF.

The chain employs TRBV27 and TRBJ1-1; the match to TRBD1 covers 7 bases. This CDR3 region has 14 residues. J was trimmed by 8 bases and V by 3 bases; bases with no gene match: 9. CDR1 and CDR2 from the germline V gene are MNHEY and SMNVEV (reference sequence). CDR3 bases: TGTGCCAGCAGTTTCTCCGGACAGGCGGGGGAAGCTTTCTTT. Encoded protein: CASSFSGQAGEAFF.

V usage is TRBV6-4 and J usage is TRBJ1-2; a weak D match, TRBD1 (6 bases). Looked up from germline, CDR1 is MRHNA and CDR2 is SNTAGT. The V and J ends lost 11 bases and 2 bases respectively, with 21 bases between them. The CDR3 loop spans 15 amino acids. The CDR3 is CAVSGEGPLNYGYTF. Here the CDR3 DNA reads TGTGCCGTATCAGGGGAGGGACCCCTCAACTATGGCTACACCTTC.

This clone was seen once. This chain joins TRBV18 and TRBJ1-1; D gene ambiguous. Trimming took 3 bases from V and 0 from J, leaving 11 bases between them. Germline CDR1 is KGHSH and CDR2 is LQKENI. This CDR3 has 15 amino acids. The CDR3 DNA sequence: TGTGCCAGCTCACCCAGCGTCGCGATGAACACTGAAGCTTTCTTT. This encodes CASSPSVAMNTEAFF. The full variable domain, completed using reference TRBV18 and TRBJ1-1, is NAGVMQNPRHLVRRRGQEARLRCSPMKGHSHVYWYRQLPEEGLKFMVYLQKENIIDESGMPKERFSAEFPKEGPSILRIQQVVRGDSAAYFCASSPSVAMNTEAFFGQGTRLTVV.

The J gene is TRBJ1-2, the V gene TRBV4-2; possibly TRBD1 for D (5 bases). Trimming removed 0 bases from V and 5 bases from J, with 16 bases in between. Germline V gene sequence: CDR1 LGHNA, CDR2 YNFKEQ. The CDR3 extends over 16 amino acids. The CDR3 sequence is CASSQEVTDVKYGYTF. CDR3 nucleotides: TGTGCCAGCAGCCAAGAGGTGACAGACGTCAAGTATGGCTACACCTTC.

The chain carries TRBV2 and TRBJ2-3, with unresolved D. The V gene's germline CDR1 is SNHLY and CDR2 FYNNEI. This CDR3 is 13 amino acids long. The ends were cut back, 1 base at V and 7 bases at J, with 9 bases in the middle. The CDR3 sequence: CASSEGFPYTQYF. The CDR3 region has the DNA TGTGCCAGCAGTGAAGGTTTCCCGTATACGCAGTATTTT.

V gene TRBV5-4 combines with J gene TRBJ1-1; D perhaps matches TRBD1 (6 bases). This CDR3 comprises 15 residues. V lost 4 bases, J lost 1 base, and 14 bases lay in between. Looked up from germline, CDR1 is SGHNT and CDR2 is YYREEE (reference sequence). This CDR3 is CASSAQIRGNTEAFF. The CDR3 DNA follows: TGTGCCAGCAGCGCTCAGATCAGGGGGAACACTGAAGCTTTCTTT.

The chain links TRBV2 to TRBJ2-1, with D tentatively TRBD2 (6 bases). The V and J ends lost 6 bases and 0 bases respectively, with 21 bases between them. Germline V gene sequence: CDR1 SNHLY, CDR2 FYNNEI. The CDR3 is made up of 18 amino acids. CDR3 sequence: CASRASLGGLSSYNEQFF. DNA for the CDR3: TGTGCCAGCAGGGCTTCCCTCGGGGGATTGAGCTCCTACAATGAGCAGTTCTTC.

V and J are TRBV6-5 and TRBJ1-6; D perhaps matches TRBD1 (6 bases). The germline V gene has CDR1 MNHEY and CDR2 SVGAGI. V lost 4 bases, J lost 0 bases, and 10 bases lay in between. The CDR3 is made up of 16 amino acids. The CDR3 loop reads CASSSKGVSYNSPLHF. In DNA form, the CDR3 reads TGTGCCAGCAGTTCTAAGGGGGTCTCCTATAATTCACCCCTCCACTTT.

The chain couples TRBV7-3 to TRBJ1-2; a weak D match, TRBD1 (5 bases). The CDR3 sequence is 17 residues long. With 0 bases removed from V and 8 bases from J, the gap between germline ends came to 22 bases. Germline V gives CDR1 SGHTA, CDR2 FQGTGA. CDR3 in amino acids: CASSLTPSTGLRGGYTF. The CDR3, as DNA: TGTGCCAGCAGCTTAACGCCTTCCACGGGACTTAGGGGAGGCTACACCTTC.

The gene calls are TRBV5-1 and TRBJ2-1; D gene uncertain. CDR3 length: 11 residues. Germline values: CDR1 SGHRS, CDR2 YFSETQ. V was cut by 5 bases and J by 5 bases, with 5 bases left in between. The CDR3 sequence is CASRRDNEQFF. CDR3 nucleotides: TGCGCCAGCAGACGGGACAATGAGCAGTTCTTC.

This rearrangement joins TRBV27 to TRBJ1-2; the match to TRBD1 covers 10 bases. In germline, CDR1 is MNHEY, CDR2 SMNVEV (reference sequence). V was pared by 6 bases and J by 3 bases, with 22 bases of the junction left unmatched. The CDR3 sequence is 20 residues long. CDR3 sequence reads: CASSPSPFLGQGSLYYGYTF. CDR3 coding DNA: TGTGCCAGCAGCCCCAGCCCCTTCTTGGGACAGGGGTCCCTATACTATGGCTACACCTTC.

This clone was seen only once. The chain links TRBV9 to TRBJ1-2, with 8 bases fitting TRBD1. This CDR3 has 17 residues. Germline lookup yields CDR1 SGDLS and CDR2 YYNGEE. With 3 bases clipped from V and 2 bases from J, the junction kept 12 bases outside the gene matches. DNA for the CDR3: TGTGCCAGCAGCGCACTGGTAGACAGGGGCCTAAACTATGGCTACACCTTC. Encoded protein: CASSALVDRGLNYGYTF.

The V and J genes are TRBV2 and TRBJ2-1, with D possibly being TRBD1 (5 bases). Trimming cost V 3 bases and J 6 bases, with 12 bases left between them. CDR1 is SNHLY and CDR2 is FYNNEI in the germline V gene. This CDR3 region has 14 residues. The CDR3 is CASSDAAGSNEQFF. CDR3 nucleotide sequence: TGTGCCAGCAGTGATGCCGCAGGGTCCAATGAGCAGTTCTTC.

V usage is TRBV7-2 and J usage is TRBJ2-6; D remains unclear. The germline CDR1 and CDR2 sequences are SGHTA and FQGNSA. The CDR3 contains 17 residues. Trimming removed 1 base from V and 0 bases from J, with 10 bases in between. CDR3 region: CASSLVGSLSGANVLTF. CDR3 sequence (DNA): TGTGCCAGCAGCTTAGTGGGCAGCCTCTCTGGGGCCAACGTCCTGACTTTC.

The chain joins TRBV20-1 to TRBJ2-1; D gene unclear. The CDR3 runs to 10 residues. V gave up 3 bases and J gave up 7 bases, with 4 bases separating them. In germline, CDR1 is DFQATT, CDR2 SNEGSKA (reference sequence). CDR3 amino acids: CSASLNEQFF. CDR3 DNA: TGCAGTGCTAGTCTGAATGAGCAGTTCTTC.

This chain links TRBV4-2 with TRBJ1-4, with D perhaps TRBD1 (6 bases). The ends were cut back, 7 bases at V and 5 bases at J, with 23 bases in the middle. Germline CDR1 is LGHNA and CDR2 is YNFKEQ. CDR3 length: 17 amino acids. The CDR3 sequence: CASTIGAGGTLNEKLFF. The CDR3 DNA is TGTGCCAGCACCATAGGAGCCGGTGGGACACTGAATGAAAAACTGTTTTTT.

The V call is TRBV9, the J call TRBJ2-6, with a tentative D call TRBD1 (5 bases). The germline V gene has CDR1 SGDLS and CDR2 YYNGEE. The germline V and J ends were trimmed by 6 bases and 0 bases, with 7 bases remaining between them. This CDR3 contains 14 residues. The CDR3 loop is CASTQGSGANVLTF. As DNA, the CDR3 is TGTGCCAGCACCCAGGGCTCTGGGGCCAACGTCCTGACTTTC. The whole variable domain, remainder taken from reference TRBV9 and TRBJ2-6, is DSGVTQTPKHLITATGQRVTLRCSPRSGDLSVYWYQQSLDQGLQFLIQYYNGEERAKGNILERFSAQQFPDLHSELNLSSLELGDSALYFCASTQGSGANVLTFGAGSRLTVL.

J is TRBJ1-2 and V is TRBV4-2; D is uncertain. Per germline, CDR1 LGHNA and CDR2 YNFKEQ. CDR3 length: 14 amino acids. Between the trimmed V and J ends, which lost 0 bases and 4 bases, there was a span of 9 bases. The CDR3 nucleotides are TGTGCCAGCAGCCAAGATCCCCGGAGCTATGGCTACACCTTC. This sequence encodes CASSQDPRSYGYTF.

V usage is TRBV5-4 and J usage is TRBJ2-2; perhaps TRBD2 as D (6 bases). Germline CDR1 and CDR2: SGHNT and YYREEE (reference sequence). The CDR3 is made up of 13 amino acids. V lost 8 bases to trimming and J lost 6 bases, with 14 bases between them. The chain's CDR3 is CASSQGGPGELFF. CDR3 nucleotides: TGTGCCAGTTCCCAGGGAGGACCCGGGGAGCTGTTTTTT. The full variable domain, in which reference TRBV5-4 and TRBJ2-2 provide the parts outside the CDR3, is ETGVTQSPTHLIKTRGQQVTLRCSSQSGHNTVSWYQQALGQGPQFIFQYYREEENGRGNFPPRFSGLQFPNYSSELNVNALELDDSALYLCASSQGGPGELFFGEGSRLTVL.

The rearrangement uses TRBV30 and TRBJ2-3; the match to TRBD2 covers 9 bases. This CDR3 is 14 amino acids long. Germline V gene sequence: CDR1 GTSNPN, CDR2 SVGIG (reference sequence). V trimming: 2 bases; J trimming: 4 bases; junction bases outside the gene matches: 4. The CDR3 sequence: CAWSRRGGADTQYF. DNA for the CDR3: TGTGCCTGGAGTCGGCGCGGGGGGGCAGATACGCAGTATTTT.

The chain combines TRBV5-6 with TRBJ1-6; D may be TRBD1 (6 bases). With 7 bases removed from V and 5 bases from J, the gap between germline ends came to 13 bases. The CDR3 extends over 14 amino acids. CDR1 is SGHDT and CDR2 is YYEEEE in the germline V gene. In nucleotides, the CDR3 is TGTGCCAGCGTCGCAGGGGTCAATAATTCACCCCTCCACTTT. Its protein is CASVAGVNNSPLHF.

The V call is TRBV6-1, the J call TRBJ1-5; 7 nucleotides line up with TRBD1. Germline V lookup: CDR1 MNHNS, CDR2 SASEGT. J was trimmed by 5 bases and V by 2 bases; bases with no gene match: 12. This CDR3 spans 17 amino acids. CDR3: CASSERTGGQLHQPQHF. CDR3 bases: TGTGCCAGCAGTGAACGGACCGGGGGACAGCTCCATCAGCCCCAGCATTTT.

The gene calls are TRBV12-5 and TRBJ1-2, with 10 positions matching TRBD1. CDR3 length: 18 residues. V lost 0 bases to trimming and J lost 7 bases; unmatched junction nucleotides: 14. Looked up from germline, CDR1 is LGHNT and CDR2 is FRNRAP. The CDR3 DNA reads TGTGCTAGTGGTTTGGTGAGTCAACGACAGACAGGGGGCAGTGGCTACACCTTC. Its protein is CASGLVSQRQTGGSGYTF.

Points on this clone: One end of the junction does not line up with germline, which may come from a read error. Other nucleotide sequences in the sample specify the same CDR3. The chain links TRBV9 to TRBJ1-3, with D possibly being TRBD1 (5 bases). The CDR3 is made up of 14 amino acids. Per the germline V gene, CDR1 is SGDLS and CDR2 is YYNGEE. The chain's CDR3 is CASSTTGSGNTIYF. In DNA form, the CDR3 reads TGTGCCAGCAGCACTACAGGCTCTGGAAACACCATATACTTT.

This chain joins TRBV27 and TRBJ2-7; D may be TRBD1 (6 bases). There are 14 residues in the CDR3. V dropped 1 base and J dropped 5 bases, with 12 bases sitting between them. Germline V gene lookup returns CDR1 MNHEY and CDR2 SMNVEV (reference sequence). As DNA, the CDR3 is TGTGCCAGCAGTTTATATCCCCCAGGGGACGAGCAGTACTTC. This sequence encodes CASSLYPPGDEQYF.